The rows below give T cell receptor beta chains drawn from one sample of a study of blood T cells in healthy people across ages. One entry per CDR3 protein, called by TCRdb with MiXCR from the 5' RACE reads. The sample lists roughly 1,700,000 distinct CDR3 sequences; 28% were seen once. Material for sequencing was blood. The receptors were gathered from a woman in her 30s in good health. CDR3s include the opening cysteine and the closing phenylalanine or tryptophan. The order of the fields is J gene, D gene, V gene, clone size, CDR3 DNA, CDR3 protein. A D gene is named only where the DNA matches it firmly. Clone size, where shown, is once, few, many, or a class for clones that have expanded.

>TRBJ1-1|NA|TRBV10-2|few
TGCGCCAGCAGTGACGTCTTGAACACTGAAGCTTTCTTT
CASSDVLNTEAFF
>TRBJ2-7|TRBD2|TRBV7-2|many
TGTGCCAGCAGCTCCGGGACTAGCGGGAGGAGGGAGCAGTACTTC
CASSSGTSGRREQYF
>TRBJ2-7|TRBD1|TRBV6-7|NA
TGTGCCAGCAGTTACCGTTCCGGGACAGGCTCCTACGAGCAGTACTTC
CASSYRSGTGSYEQYF
>TRBJ1-4|NA|TRBV5-1|NA
TGCGCCAGCAGTCTTACGACAGGAGGCGAATTAATTTTTAATGAAAAACTGTTTTTT
CASSLTTGGELIFNEKLFF
>TRBJ2-3|TRBD2|TRBV7-2|few
TGTGCCGCTCTCCCCGAGAGACTAGCGTTAGATACGCAGTATTTT
CAALPERLALDTQYF
>TRBJ2-7|NA|TRBV28|NA
TGTGCCAGCGCAAGGTACGAGCAGTACTTC
CASARYEQYF
>TRBJ2-7|NA|TRBV20-1|few
TGCAGTGCTATTAGCAGCTACGAGCAGTACTTC
CSAISSYEQYF
>TRBJ2-7|TRBD1|TRBV12-5|many
TGTGCTAGTGGTTCGGGGACAGGGATGGGGGAGCAGTACTTC
CASGSGTGMGEQYF
>TRBJ2-7|NA|TRBV7-9|many
TGTGCCAGCAGTCATTTGGGGCAGAATCTTTACGAGCAGTACTTC
CASSHLGQNLYEQYF
>TRBJ2-7|NA|TRBV7-2|many
TGTGCCAGCAGCTTCCGAGCGGCGTTTGACTACGAGCAGTACTTC
CASSFRAAFDYEQYF
>TRBJ2-7|NA|TRBV5-1|few
TGCGCCAGCAGCTTGGAGGGCAGGGGCGCCTACGAGCAGTACTTC
CASSLEGRGAYEQYF
>TRBJ1-2|NA|TRBV27|NA
TGTGCCAGCAGTCCCCGAGAAGGAGACTATGGCTACACCTTC
CASSPREGDYGYTF
>TRBJ2-1|TRBD2|TRBV5-1|NA
TGCGCCAGCAGCTTGGACCCTAGCGGCGCCGACTACGATGAGCAGTTCTTC
CASSLDPSGADYDEQFF
>TRBJ2-1|NA|TRBV5-5|NA
TGTGCCAGCAGCTCCCCCGACAACTACAATGAGCAGTTCTTC
CASSSPDNYNEQFF
>TRBJ2-7|TRBD1|TRBV12-5|NA
TGTGCTAGTGGTTCCTCCCCGACAGGGCGTATTGAGCAGTACTTC
CASGSSPTGRIEQYF
>TRBJ2-3|TRBD2|TRBV5-1|NA
TGCGCCAGCAGCGGGCGCGCGGGAGAAGATACGCAGTATTTT
CASSGRAGEDTQYF
>TRBJ2-3|TRBD2|TRBV10-3|few
TGTGCCATCAGTAAGGAGGGTAGCGGGAGGCCCTCCGATACGCAGTATTTT
CAISKEGSGRPSDTQYF
>TRBJ1-1|NA|TRBV29-1|many
TGCAGCGTTTATCGGGCGAAGAACACTGAAGCTTTCTTT
CSVYRAKNTEAFF
>TRBJ2-1|NA|TRBV15|NA
TGTGCCACCAGCAGCTACTCCTACAATGAGCAGTTCTTC
CATSSYSYNEQFF
>TRBJ2-3|TRBD2|TRBV20-1|few
TGCAGTGCTAGCGGGAGGGCCGACGGAACAGATACGCAGTATTTT
CSASGRADGTDTQYF
>TRBJ2-1|NA|TRBV15|few
TGTGCCACCAGCAGAGACTCGGAGACCCAGTTCTTC
CATSRDSETQFF
>TRBJ2-1|TRBD2|TRBV7-8|many
TGTGCCAGCAGCCGACTAGCGGGAAACAATGAGCAGTTCTTC
CASSRLAGNNEQFF
>TRBJ1-6|TRBD1|TRBV18|few
TGTGCCAGCTCACCGGGACAGGGAGAGTCACCCCTCCACTTT
CASSPGQGESPLHF
>TRBJ2-5|NA|TRBV20-1|NA
TGCAGTGCTAGAGCGCCAGCCCGGCGGGCCCAGTACTTC
CSARAPARRAQYF
>TRBJ2-2|NA|TRBV5-1|NA
TGCGCCAGCAGCTTGGCGGTTCAGGGGTCCGGGGAGCTGTTTTTT
CASSLAVQGSGELFF
>TRBJ2-7|NA|TRBV7-9|NA
TGTGCCAGCAGCTTACCCCCTATTACGACCTCCTGCGAGCAGTACTTC
CASSLPPITTSCEQYF
>TRBJ2-2|TRBD2|TRBV4-2|NA
TGTGCCAGCACCCACCGGGGGGGAAGAGCCGGGGAGCTGTTTTTT
CASTHRGGRAGELFF
>TRBJ1-5|NA|TRBV12-3/TRBV12-4|few
TGTGCCAGCAGTCGACAGGTTCATCAGCCCCAGCATTTT
CASSRQVHQPQHF
>TRBJ2-1|NA|TRBV21-1|few
TGTGCCAGCAGCAATTTAGCGCCCCCCCTGAATGAGCAGTTCTTC
CASSNLAPPLNEQFF